This T cell receptor (beta chain) was obtained from a study of blood T cell repertoires in COVID-19. Overall study context: The origin of the acute and convalescent COVID-19 samples was the United States, Italy and Spain.

Original analysis: Estimated nucleated cell counts came from reference gene primer amplification. Some clones are missing from TCRdb's copy, which holds only in-frame ones; the method was immunoSEQ multiplex PCR. V and J calls and clone size are as listed in that table; D and trimming were resolved from the DNA. The sample includes about 170,000 clones, roughly 84% seen only once; the top ten take less than 8%. V was pared by 2 bases and J by 3 bases, with 7 bases between. The CDR3 contains 13 residues. Germline V CDR1 and CDR2: SGHTA, FQGTGA. One Seattle source followed patients from active infection through their disease course.

This rearrangement joins TRBV7-3 to TRBJ1-1, with D perhaps matching TRBD1 (6 bases). What was sequenced was peripheral blood. This clonotype was sampled from an elderly man with COVID-19, enrolled during active disease. The CDR3 DNA reads TGTGCCAGCAGCTTATACAGGGACACTGAAGCTTTCTTT. Its translation: CASSLYRDTEAFF. The variable domain in full, with the rest retrieved from reference TRBV7-3 and TRBJ1-1, is GAGVSQTPSNKVTEKGKYVELRCDPISGHTALYWYRQSLGQGPEFLIYFQGTGAADDSGLPNDRFFAVRPEGSVSTLKIQRTERGDSAVYLCASSLYRDTEAFFGQGTRLTVV.